This T cell receptor (beta chain) was sequenced in a study of blood T cell repertoires in COVID-19. Overall study: Donors in the United States, Italy and Spain gave samples during acute or convalescent COVID-19. The analysed material was cDNA or gDNA that came from T cells, B-cell-depleted T cells, or PBMCs.

Original processing notes: Estimated nucleated cell counts came from reference gene primer amplification. The protocol was immunoSEQ multiplex PCR, while the TCRdb copy is restricted to in-frame clones and leaves out a portion. For V, J and clone size, that table is used; D and trimming come from the DNA. The table shows some 290,000 clones, with approximately 87% occurring only once. Sequences were obtained from peripheral blood. The clonotype originates from a man aged 60 to 69 who had recovered from COVID-19.

The DNA of the CDR3 is TGTGCCAGCACCTTAGGGACAGGGTCTTTCTACGAGCAGTACTTC. This gives the protein CASTLGTGSFYEQYF. J is TRBJ2-7 and V is TRBV6-5, with 9 bases that match TRBD1. The junction had 10 bases not matched to a gene; V was cut back by 7 bases and J by 3 bases. CDR3 length equals 15 residues. In germline, CDR1 is MNHEY, CDR2 SVGAGI.